This T cell receptor beta chain was obtained from a study of vaccination and CD4 T cells after COVID-19. An Oncomine TCR Beta short-read assay was used to sequence the DNA from cultured CD4+ T cells. TCRdb passed the PCR reads through MiXCR, listing each CDR3 protein once. The table records roughly 20,000 distinct CDR3 sequences, around 68% of them present only once. Described treatment: approximately nine-day PBMC culture with coronavirus spike peptide pools or control peptides (ViraFEST assay). The V gene's germline CDR1 is DFQATT and CDR2 SNEGSKA (reference sequence). Trimming cost V 0 bases and J 7 bases, with 12 bases left between them. CDR3 size: 13 residues. With regard to this clonotype: Its antigen remains unidentified.

Source: CD4+ T cells from blood, cultured in vitro, taken before SARS-CoV-2 vaccination. The source is a human donor who received a COVID-19 vaccine. The V and J genes are TRBV20-1 and TRBJ1-2, with TRBD1 as a possible D gene (6 bases). CDR3 residues: CSARDATGPGYTF. The CDR3 region has the DNA TGCAGTGCTAGAGATGCCACAGGGCCTGGCTACACCTTC.